The TCR beta chain described here comes from a study of cytomegalovirus exposure and HLA in healthy donors. The repertoire was sequenced with immunoSEQ multiplex PCR; TCRdb's copy has only in-frame clones and lacks some. The data show 70,000 to 80,000 clones, with approximately 94% seen just once and approximately 3.3% held by the top ten. Findings and caveats of the study: The investigators catalogued 150 to 200 TCR beta chains as cytomegalovirus-associated.

The ends lost 3 bases at V and 4 bases at J; junction bases unmatched: 11. The CDR3 is 18 amino acids. Germline loops: CDR1 SNHLY, CDR2 FYNNEI. A note on this clone: Antigen specificity is unknown.

This chain uses TRBV2 with TRBJ2-1; TRBD2 agrees at 11 bases. This sequence was found in a woman aged 18-35 years in good health and CMV-seropositive. Sequencing was done on a sample of PBMCs. As DNA, the CDR3 is TGTGCCAGCAGTGATTCTTCAGCTAGCGGGGGGTTTTACAATGAGCAGTTCTTC. Amino acid sequence: CASSDSSASGGFYNEQFF.